This is a list of T cell receptor beta chains from one sample in a study of OX40 agonist ivuxolimab in advanced cancers. The repertoire was sequenced with immunoSEQ multiplex PCR; TCRdb's copy has only in-frame clones and lacks some. The sample holds about 36,000 clones; approximately 84% are singletons and the top ten take 18%. Sequenced material: CD4+ or CD8+ T cells sorted from blood, taken in a trial of the OX40 agonist ivuxolimab. These receptors were taken from an adult with an advanced solid tumor such as melanoma, head and neck, liver or kidney cancer. CDR3s include the opening cysteine and the closing phenylalanine or tryptophan. The D gene is left open where the match is weak. Clone sizes are given selectively: once, few, many, or a class where the clone is expanded.

v_call: TRBV5-4
j_call: TRBJ2-7
clone_size: NA
d_call: NA
cdr3_nt: TGTGCCAGCAGCCCCCGGGACCGGAGCTCCTACGAGCAGTACTTC
cdr3_aa: CASSPRDRSSYEQYF

v_call: TRBV9
j_call: TRBJ2-3
clone_size: NA
d_call: NA
cdr3_nt: TGTGCCAGCAGCGCCGAGGGGGGGGCAGATACGCAGTATTTT
cdr3_aa: CASSAEGGADTQYF

v_call: TRBV12-2
j_call: TRBJ2-7
clone_size: NA
d_call: NA
cdr3_nt: TGTGCAAGTCGCACCCCTCCCCTAGACAGGGGAAGTTACGAGCAGTACTTC
cdr3_aa: CASRTPPLDRGSYEQYF

v_call: TRBV7-2
j_call: TRBJ1-2
clone_size: few
d_call: NA
cdr3_nt: TGTGCCAGCAGCCGCAGGGACACCCCGATCTATGGCTACACCTTC
cdr3_aa: CASSRRDTPIYGYTF

v_call: TRBV19
j_call: TRBJ2-7
clone_size: NA
d_call: NA
cdr3_nt: TGTGCCAGTAGTATAGACGACAGTACCTACGAGCAGTACTTC
cdr3_aa: CASSIDDSTYEQYF

v_call: TRBV4-1
j_call: TRBJ2-1
clone_size: few
d_call: TRBD2
cdr3_nt: TGCGCCAGCAGCCAAGATGGGTCGGGAGGGAACAATGAGCAGTTCTTC
cdr3_aa: CASSQDGSGGNNEQFF

v_call: TRBV11-3
j_call: TRBJ1-1
clone_size: NA
d_call: TRBD1
cdr3_nt: TGTGCCAGCAGCTTAGATCGACAGGGAAACACTGAAGCTTTCTTT
cdr3_aa: CASSLDRQGNTEAFF

v_call: TRBV28
j_call: TRBJ2-5
clone_size: NA
d_call: TRBD2
cdr3_nt: TGTGCCAGCAGTTCCTTTACTAGCGGGGTGGTGGGTAAAGAGACCCAGTACTTC
cdr3_aa: CASSSFTSGVVGKETQYF

v_call: TRBV5-4
j_call: TRBJ2-5
clone_size: few
d_call: NA
cdr3_nt: TGTGCCAGCAGCTTCGTTTCGAGCGAGGGAGAGACCCAGTACTTC
cdr3_aa: CASSFVSSEGETQYF

v_call: TRBV6-5
j_call: TRBJ1-2
clone_size: NA
d_call: TRBD1
cdr3_nt: TGTGCCAGCAGGGGGGGACAGCTCTATGGCTACACCTTC
cdr3_aa: CASRGGQLYGYTF

v_call: TRBV5-5
j_call: TRBJ2-7
clone_size: NA
d_call: NA
cdr3_nt: TGTGCCAGCAGCTTGAGTTGGGGCTACGAGCAGTACTTC
cdr3_aa: CASSLSWGYEQYF

v_call: TRBV7-2
j_call: TRBJ2-7
clone_size: NA
d_call: NA
cdr3_nt: TGTGCCAGCAGCTTATTTCAGGGTTACAGCGAGCAGTACTTC
cdr3_aa: CASSLFQGYSEQYF

v_call: TRBV19
j_call: TRBJ2-2
clone_size: NA
d_call: TRBD2
cdr3_nt: TGTGCCAGCAGTTGGCAACTAGCGGGAGGCTCCGGGGGGACCGGGGAGCTGTTTTTT
cdr3_aa: CASSWQLAGGSGGTGELFF

v_call: TRBV23-1
j_call: TRBJ1-3
clone_size: NA
d_call: NA
cdr3_nt: TGCGCCAGCAGTCAATCGGTCCGATCAGGGGTATTGGACACCATATATTTT
cdr3_aa: CASSQSVRSGVLDTIYF

v_call: TRBV27
j_call: TRBJ2-7
clone_size: NA
d_call: NA
cdr3_nt: TGTGCCAGCAGTTATTATCCGGACTCCTCCTACGAGCAGTACTTC
cdr3_aa: CASSYYPDSSYEQYF

v_call: TRBV5-6
j_call: TRBJ1-6
clone_size: NA
d_call: NA
cdr3_nt: TGTGCCAGCAGCTTAAGTCAGGGTAATTCACCCCTCCACTTT
cdr3_aa: CASSLSQGNSPLHF

v_call: TRBV2
j_call: TRBJ2-7
clone_size: NA
d_call: TRBD2
cdr3_nt: TGTGCCCCCAGGGTAGCGGGAGCCCTAGATACCGAGCAGTACTTC
cdr3_aa: CAPRVAGALDTEQYF

v_call: TRBV15
j_call: TRBJ2-1
clone_size: NA
d_call: NA
cdr3_nt: TGTGCCACCAGCAGGGACCCCAATGAGCAGTTCTTC
cdr3_aa: CATSRDPNEQFF

v_call: TRBV7-9
j_call: TRBJ2-2
clone_size: NA
d_call: TRBD2
cdr3_nt: TGTGCCAGCAGCCCCAAGGGACTAGCGGGAGTGACCGGGGAGCTGTTTTTT
cdr3_aa: CASSPKGLAGVTGELFF

v_call: TRBV9
j_call: TRBJ2-1
clone_size: NA
d_call: TRBD2
cdr3_nt: TGTGCCAGCAGCGAAAGCGGGGTCTCCTACAATGAGCAGTTCTTC
cdr3_aa: CASSESGVSYNEQFF

v_call: TRBV28
j_call: TRBJ1-1
clone_size: NA
d_call: TRBD1
cdr3_nt: TGTGCCAGCGCTGACACCGGGACAGATAACACTGAAGCTTTCTTT
cdr3_aa: CASADTGTDNTEAFF

v_call: TRBV27
j_call: TRBJ2-5
clone_size: NA
d_call: NA
cdr3_nt: TGTGCCAGCAGTACCCACTGGGGAGAGGAGACCCAGTACTTC
cdr3_aa: CASSTHWGEETQYF

v_call: TRBV11-3
j_call: TRBJ1-2
clone_size: NA
d_call: NA
cdr3_nt: TGTGCCAGCAGCTTAGATTCGGGCGGGGCAGCATCTTATGGCTACACCTTC
cdr3_aa: CASSLDSGGAASYGYTF

v_call: TRBV2
j_call: TRBJ2-3
clone_size: NA
d_call: TRBD2
cdr3_nt: TGTGCCAGCAGTCCTAGCGGGGGGGCAGATACGCAGTATTTT
cdr3_aa: CASSPSGGADTQYF

v_call: TRBV6-1
j_call: TRBJ2-7
clone_size: NA
d_call: NA
cdr3_nt: TGTGCCAGCGGGGACATCTCCTACGAGCAGTACTTC
cdr3_aa: CASGDISYEQYF

v_call: TRBV6-1
j_call: TRBJ1-5
clone_size: NA
d_call: TRBD1
cdr3_nt: TGTGCCACCATGGAGGGGGCCGCCAATCAGCCCCAGCATTTT
cdr3_aa: CATMEGAANQPQHF

v_call: TRBV6-1
j_call: TRBJ1-2
clone_size: NA
d_call: TRBD1
cdr3_nt: TGTGCCAGCAGTGAAGGACAGGGGATTAACTATGGCTACACCTTC
cdr3_aa: CASSEGQGINYGYTF

v_call: TRBV9
j_call: TRBJ1-1
clone_size: NA
d_call: NA
cdr3_nt: TGTGCCAGCAGCCCAGACGTGGGGGGGAAAGCTTTCTTT
cdr3_aa: CASSPDVGGKAFF

v_call: TRBV9
j_call: TRBJ2-3
clone_size: NA
d_call: NA
cdr3_nt: TGTGCCAGCAGCCCCAGCCACACCAGCACAGATACGCAGTATTTT
cdr3_aa: CASSPSHTSTDTQYF

v_call: TRBV7-8
j_call: TRBJ2-2
clone_size: NA
d_call: TRBD1
cdr3_nt: TGTGCCAGCAGCCTGACTATACAGGGGCCGGACACCGGGGAGCTGTTTTTT
cdr3_aa: CASSLTIQGPDTGELFF

v_call: TRBV27
j_call: TRBJ1-1
clone_size: NA
d_call: NA
cdr3_nt: TGTGCCAGCAGTATACAGGGAGGGAGCACTGAAGCTTTCTTT
cdr3_aa: CASSIQGGSTEAFF

v_call: TRBV19
j_call: TRBJ1-3
clone_size: NA
d_call: NA
cdr3_nt: TGTGCCAGTAGTATGCTCCCCGGGAGCTCTGGAAACACCATATATTTT
cdr3_aa: CASSMLPGSSGNTIYF

v_call: TRBV4-1
j_call: TRBJ2-7
clone_size: NA
d_call: TRBD2
cdr3_nt: TGCGCCAGCAGCCTGGGACTAGCGGGAGGGCCTGGCGAGCAGTACTTC
cdr3_aa: CASSLGLAGGPGEQYF

v_call: TRBV4-3
j_call: TRBJ2-3
clone_size: NA
d_call: TRBD2
cdr3_nt: TGCGCCAGCAGCCAAGCGGCTCAGCGGGGGGTCCCTTCCGATACGCAGTATTTT
cdr3_aa: CASSQAAQRGVPSDTQYF

v_call: TRBV11-2
j_call: TRBJ2-1
clone_size: NA
d_call: TRBD2
cdr3_nt: TGTGCCAGCAGCTTAGAAGCGGGAGCGGGTAATGAGCAGTTCTTC
cdr3_aa: CASSLEAGAGNEQFF

v_call: TRBV28
j_call: TRBJ2-1
clone_size: NA
d_call: TRBD1
cdr3_nt: TGTGCCAGCAACCCCGACAGGGGGTTCCACAATGAGCAGTTCTTC
cdr3_aa: CASNPDRGFHNEQFF

v_call: TRBV19
j_call: TRBJ1-2
clone_size: NA
d_call: NA
cdr3_nt: TGTGCCAGTAAGACATCGGGTGATGGCTATGGCTACACCTTC
cdr3_aa: CASKTSGDGYGYTF

v_call: TRBV20-1
j_call: TRBJ2-2
clone_size: NA
d_call: NA
cdr3_nt: TGCAGTGCGGGCACCGGGGAGCTGTTTTTT
cdr3_aa: CSAGTGELFF

v_call: TRBV2
j_call: TRBJ2-7
clone_size: NA
d_call: TRBD2
cdr3_nt: TGTGCCAGCATGGGATCTAGCGGGAGTTGGGAGCAGTACTTC
cdr3_aa: CASMGSSGSWEQYF

v_call: TRBV11-2
j_call: TRBJ2-1
clone_size: NA
d_call: NA
cdr3_nt: TGTGCCAGCAGCTTAAGTCAGCGTGGCGAGCAGTTCTTC
cdr3_aa: CASSLSQRGEQFF

v_call: TRBV4-3
j_call: TRBJ1-4
clone_size: NA
d_call: TRBD1
cdr3_nt: TGCGCCAGCAGCCAAGATCCCCACAGGGGAGGATACGAAAAACTGTTTTTT
cdr3_aa: CASSQDPHRGGYEKLFF

v_call: TRBV11-3
j_call: TRBJ2-7
clone_size: NA
d_call: NA
cdr3_nt: TGTGCCAGCAGCTTTCTAAATGCTTTAAACTACGAGCAGTACTTC
cdr3_aa: CASSFLNALNYEQYF

v_call: TRBV19
j_call: TRBJ1-1
clone_size: NA
d_call: NA
cdr3_nt: TGTGCCAGTAAATGGCAAGGGTCATGGAACACTGAAGCTTTCTTT
cdr3_aa: CASKWQGSWNTEAFF

v_call: TRBV14
j_call: TRBJ2-1
clone_size: NA
d_call: TRBD1
cdr3_nt: TGTGCCACCAGCGCGGGCAGGGGGCTCTACAATGAGCAGTTCTTC
cdr3_aa: CATSAGRGLYNEQFF

v_call: TRBV19
j_call: TRBJ2-4
clone_size: NA
d_call: TRBD2
cdr3_nt: TGTGCCAGTTCCTTAGCGGGAACCGGGGGCAACATTCAGTACTTC
cdr3_aa: CASSLAGTGGNIQYF

v_call: TRBV7-9
j_call: TRBJ2-7
clone_size: NA
d_call: NA
cdr3_nt: TGTGCCAGCAGCTTAGCCTACTCCTACGAGCAGTACTTC
cdr3_aa: CASSLAYSYEQYF

v_call: TRBV7-9
j_call: TRBJ2-5
clone_size: NA
d_call: NA
cdr3_nt: TGTGCCAGCAGCCCAGACGAAGAGACCCAGTACTTC
cdr3_aa: CASSPDEETQYF

v_call: TRBV7-9
j_call: TRBJ1-1
clone_size: NA
d_call: TRBD1
cdr3_nt: TGTGCCAGCAGCTTGGGGACAGGAGAGACTGAAGCTTTCTTT
cdr3_aa: CASSLGTGETEAFF

v_call: TRBV4-2
j_call: TRBJ2-7
clone_size: NA
d_call: NA
cdr3_nt: TGTGCCAGCAGCCAAGAGGAGAGTGGCGGAGCCTCCTACGAGCAGTACTTC
cdr3_aa: CASSQEESGGASYEQYF

v_call: TRBV9
j_call: TRBJ2-6
clone_size: NA
d_call: TRBD1
cdr3_nt: TGTGCCAGCAGCCCTAGTGAGAGGACAGGGAGGCTCGGTGGGGCCAACGTCCTGACTTTC
cdr3_aa: CASSPSERTGRLGGANVLTF

v_call: TRBV7-6
j_call: TRBJ2-1
clone_size: NA
d_call: NA
cdr3_nt: TGTGCCAGCAGCCAACCAGCCTCCTACAATGAGCAGTTCTTC
cdr3_aa: CASSQPASYNEQFF

v_call: TRBV11-3
j_call: TRBJ1-1
clone_size: NA
d_call: NA
cdr3_nt: TGTGCCAGCAGCGCAGCAAGGACATTTAACACTGAAGCTTTCTTT
cdr3_aa: CASSAARTFNTEAFF

v_call: TRBV4-3
j_call: TRBJ2-3
clone_size: NA
d_call: TRBD2
cdr3_nt: TGCGCCAGCAGCCCGGGACTAGCGAGAGATACGCAGTATTTT
cdr3_aa: CASSPGLARDTQYF